What follows describes a single T cell receptor (beta chain). Its antigen is unknown. No base qualities exist here, and no much larger clone lies one base off it. This specimen belongs to a study of blood T cell repertoires in COVID-19 (dated by TCRdb to about 2020). Regarding the complete study: Collaborator samples came from the United States, Italy and Spain and covered acute and convalescent phases of COVID-19. The dataset comprised deeply sampled blood TCRbeta repertoires from subjects exposed to, actively infected with, or recovered from COVID-19. Where available, HLA class I and class II types were obtained from metadata supplied by the sample provider rather than from assay-based typing. The repertoires were released in a freely available public database meant as a resource for research on the immune response to SARS-CoV-2. Sample metadata almost always included a de-identified subject ID, COVID-19 status, age in years and sex. Samples were obtained from the ongoing ImmuneRACE study (first 160 participants) and from 1,254 subjects provided by 6 global collaborators. The prospective study material was composed of cDNA or gDNA derived from T cells, B-cell-depleted T cells, or PBMCs.

The paper as a whole reports these results and caveats: How much clinical and demographic metadata was included differed by source and by participant, and the metadata was provided uncurated.

The CDR3, from cysteine to phenylalanine, totals 15 residues. Just CDR3 DNA is preserved here, 45 bases in frame from base 1. V is cut back by 4 bases and J by 0 bases, with 0 bases in the junction unmatched. In the germline V gene (reference sequence), CDR1 corresponds to LGHDT and CDR2 to YNNKEL. Participants in the prospective study were aged about 18 to 89 years, lived in 24 United States geographic areas, and enrolled through a virtual design. In the prospective study, cohorts were assigned on the basis of participant-reported clinical history obtained from a screening survey and a study questionnaire. ImmuneRACE Cohort 3 recovered participants were defined by two consecutive negative NP/OP PCR tests, healthcare professional clearance, or symptom resolution. In the prospective study, whole blood, serum and a nasopharyngeal or oropharyngeal swab were collected from each participant by mobile phlebotomists. Additional blood draws and questionnaires over a 2-month period could optionally be provided by prospective study participants. Blood samples from the prospective study were shipped frozen or at room temperature prior to DNA extraction.

TCRbeta CDR3 regions were amplified from genomic DNA by means of the immunoSEQ Assay, a bias-controlled multiplex PCR. Under the source paper's analysis protocol: Within the assay, amplification of reference gene primers was used to estimate how many nucleated cells each sample contained. To quantify the absolute abundance of each unique TCRbeta CDR3 rearrangement, sequence reads were collapsed and filtered. Productive Simpson clonality was computed per sample as the square root of Simpson's diversity index over productive rearrangements. The immuneACCESS repertoire file appears here via TCRdb, limited to in-frame rearrangements. These files lack a portion of the clones; in checked studies, under half of the deficit traces to unresolved V genes, and the cause of the others is not known. For V, J and clone size, that table is used; D and trimming come from the DNA. The sample table shows roughly 250,000 clones, and around 85% are seen once. Clones ranked in the top ten supply more than 3.5% of the sample.

Sequencing was done on a sample of PBMCs or T cells enriched from blood (not recorded which). This chain joins TRBV3-1 (or the pseudogene TRBV3-2) to TRBJ1-6; 7 nucleotides in the junction match TRBD1. This sequence originates from a young woman who had recovered from COVID-19. Here is the DNA: TGTGCCAGCAGCCGGGACAGCTCCTATAATTCACCCCTCCACTTT. Its translation reads: CASSRDSSYNSPLHF.